This T cell receptor (beta chain) was profiled in a study of blood T cell repertoires in COVID-19. Background on the study: The United States, Italy and Spain supplied acute and convalescent COVID-19 samples. T cells, B-cell-depleted T cells, or PBMCs provided the cDNA or gDNA that served as material.

This clone occurred once. Only in-frame clones appear in the TCRdb table, and some are missing; sequencing was by immunoSEQ multiplex PCR. The sample lists 260,000 or so clones; around four fifths were seen once. The ends lost 5 bases at V and 8 bases at J; junction bases unmatched: 2. Per the germline V gene, CDR1 is SGHTA and CDR2 is FQGNSA. This CDR3 has 12 residues. Sequencing was done on a sample of peripheral blood. This chain links TRBV7-2 with TRBJ1-1; TRBD1 matches 10 bases. The source is a woman aged 70 to 79 with acute or convalescent COVID-19. CDR3 region: CASSGTGVEAFF. Here the CDR3 DNA reads TGTGCCAGCAGCGGGACAGGGGTCGAAGCTTTCTTT. The complete variable domain, with remaining parts taken from reference TRBV7-2 and TRBJ1-1, reads GAGVSQSPSNKVTEKGKDVELRCDPISGHTALYWYRQSLGQGLEFLIYFQGNSAPDKSGLPSDRFSAERTGGSVSTLTIQRTQQEDSAVYLCASSGTGVEAFFGQGTRLTVV.